This T cell receptor beta chain derives from a study of T-cell reconstitution after alpha-beta-depleted transplantation in children. Unique molecular identifiers were built into the TCRbeta library. TCRdb analysed the PCR reads with MiXCR anew, one entry per CDR3 protein. The table records roughly 350,000 distinct CDR3 sequences, about a sixth of them present only once. This clonotype has more than one count but fewer than ten. Its antigen is as yet unknown. V was cut by 2 bases and J by 0 bases, with 9 bases left in between. The CDR3 consists of 15 residues. Germline CDR1 ENHRY, CDR2 SYGVKD. Study conclusions and caveats: At the one-year point after transplant, T-cell counts and TCRbeta diversity were found to come mostly from T cells that had been newly produced. Where some patients showed high TCRbeta diversity at day 60, it came from recipient T cells and thymic progenitors that had survived. Several hundred graft clones that had expanded were reportedly the source of alpha-beta T cells about two months after transplant.

The sequence derives from a male patient aged 2-15 years who had a stem cell transplant for acute lymphoblastic leukemia, so the T cells may come from the graft donor. Sequenced material: PBMCs, mostly from graft donor cells, taken 360 days after TCRalphabeta/CD19-depleted stem cell transplant. The chain couples TRBV10-3 to TRBJ2-3; maybe TRBD1 (6 bases). The CDR3 protein is CAISEGQISTDTQYF. The CDR3, as DNA: TGTGCCATCAGTGAGGGACAGATTAGCACAGATACGCAGTATTTT.